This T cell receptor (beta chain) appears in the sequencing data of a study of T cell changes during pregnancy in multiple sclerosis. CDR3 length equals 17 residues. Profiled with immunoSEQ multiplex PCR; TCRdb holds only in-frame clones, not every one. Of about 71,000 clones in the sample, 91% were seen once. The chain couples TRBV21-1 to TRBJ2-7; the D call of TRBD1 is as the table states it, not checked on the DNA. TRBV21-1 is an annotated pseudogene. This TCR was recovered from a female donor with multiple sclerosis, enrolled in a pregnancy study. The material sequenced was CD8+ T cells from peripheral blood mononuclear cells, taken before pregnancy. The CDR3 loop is CASSKVRGRQESYEQYF. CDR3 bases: TGTGCCAGCAGCAAAGTGAGGGGCAGACAGGAGAGTTACGAGCAGTACTTC.